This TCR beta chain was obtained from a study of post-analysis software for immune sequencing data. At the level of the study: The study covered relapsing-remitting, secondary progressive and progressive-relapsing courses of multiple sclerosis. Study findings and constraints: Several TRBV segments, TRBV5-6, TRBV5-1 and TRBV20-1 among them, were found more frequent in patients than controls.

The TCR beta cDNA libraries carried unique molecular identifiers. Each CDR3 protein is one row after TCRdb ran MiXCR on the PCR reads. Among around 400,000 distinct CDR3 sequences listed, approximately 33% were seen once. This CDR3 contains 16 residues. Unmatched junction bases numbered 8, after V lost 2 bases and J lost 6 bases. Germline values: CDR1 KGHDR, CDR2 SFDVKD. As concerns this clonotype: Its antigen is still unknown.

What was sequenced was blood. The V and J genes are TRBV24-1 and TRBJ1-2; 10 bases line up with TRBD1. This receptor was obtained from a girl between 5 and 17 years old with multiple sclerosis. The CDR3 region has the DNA TGTGCCACCAGTGATTCCCCCATGGACAGGGGGGATGGCTACACCTTC. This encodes CATSDSPMDRGDGYTF.